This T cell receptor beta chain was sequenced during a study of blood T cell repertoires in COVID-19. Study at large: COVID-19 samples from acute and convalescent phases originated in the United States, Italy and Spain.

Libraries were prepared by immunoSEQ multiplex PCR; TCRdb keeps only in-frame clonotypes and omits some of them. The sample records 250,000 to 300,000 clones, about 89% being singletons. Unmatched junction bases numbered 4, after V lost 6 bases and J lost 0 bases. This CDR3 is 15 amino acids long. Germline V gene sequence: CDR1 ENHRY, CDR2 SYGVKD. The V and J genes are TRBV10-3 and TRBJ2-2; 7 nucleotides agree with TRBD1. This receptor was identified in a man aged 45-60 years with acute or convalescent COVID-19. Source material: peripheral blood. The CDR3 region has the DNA TGTGCCATCAGAACCGGGACAGCGAACACCGGGGAGCTGTTTTTT. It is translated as CAIRTGTANTGELFF.